This T cell receptor beta chain was sequenced for a study of blood T cell repertoires in COVID-19. Study details: COVID-19 samples from acute and convalescent phases originated in the United States, Italy and Spain.

The assay was immunoSEQ multiplex PCR, and TCRdb's table has in-frame clones only and misses some. The data show 350,000 or so clones, roughly 90% seen once. CDR3 size: 12 residues. V lost 3 bases, J lost 6 bases, and 6 bases lay in between. Germline CDR1 is GTSNPN and CDR2 is SVGIG (reference sequence). This TCR was recovered from a woman aged 55-75 years with COVID-19, enrolled during active disease. Specimen: peripheral blood. The chain employs TRBV30 and TRBJ1-6; D not certain. The CDR3 coding sequence is TGTGCCTGGAGCCCATTTAATTCACCCCTCCACTTT. Its translation: CAWSPFNSPLHF.